Following are 25 T cell receptor beta chains from one sample sequenced in a study of blood T cell repertoires in COVID-19. Profiling relied on immunoSEQ multiplex PCR, and the TCRdb table lists in-frame clones only, not all of them. The sample has a few hundred thousand clones; roughly nine tenths are singletons. The specimen sequenced was peripheral blood. All receptors come from a middle-aged woman who had recovered from COVID-19.

The V call is TRBV5-1, the J call TRBJ1-1, with 10 bases aligning to TRBD1. This CDR3 is 15 amino acids long. Germline trimming cut 2 bases from V and 6 bases from J; bases unmatched to any gene: 7. Looked up from germline, CDR1 is SGHRS and CDR2 is YFSETQ. The CDR3 loop reads CASSFSGTGEAEAFF. Written as DNA, the CDR3 is TGCGCCAGCAGCTTCTCCGGGACAGGGGAGGCTGAAGCTTTCTTT.

The V call is TRBV2, the J call TRBJ2-5, with D maybe TRBD1 (6 bases). Trimming left V 5 bases short and J 3 bases short, with 16 bases between. The CDR3 loop spans 15 amino acids. CDR1 SNHLY and CDR2 FYNNEI come from the germline V gene. The CDR3 coding sequence is TGTGCCAGCAGTCCAGGACAGCACTATGAAGAGACCCAGTACTTC. This encodes CASSPGQHYEETQYF. Full variable domain (missing parts from reference TRBV2 and TRBJ2-5): EPEVTQTPSHQVTQMGQEVILRCVPISNHLYFYWYRQILGQKVEFLVSFYNNEISEKSEIFDDQFSVERPDGSNFTLKIRSTKLEDSAMYFCASSPGQHYEETQYFGPGTRLLVL.

The chain employs TRBV27 and TRBJ1-1; TRBD1 matches 8 bases. Losses at the gene ends were 8 bases for V and 7 bases for J; bases not matched to a gene: 9. Germline loops: CDR1 MNHEY, CDR2 SMNVEV (reference sequence). The CDR3 consists of 13 residues. The CDR3 here is CASGYYRGNEAFF. As DNA, the CDR3 is TGTGCCAGCGGCTATTACAGGGGGAATGAAGCTTTCTTT.

The genes are TRBV7-6 and TRBJ2-3; D gene uncertain. Germline CDR1 SGHVS, CDR2 FNYEAQ. The CDR3 extends over 16 amino acids. Between the trimmed V and J ends, which lost 4 bases and 0 bases, there was a span of 14 bases. The CDR3 loop is CASSSSVYFSTDTQYF. CDR3 bases: TGTGCCAGCAGCTCGTCCGTCTACTTTAGCACAGATACGCAGTATTTT.

V usage is TRBV19 and J usage is TRBJ2-2; 8 bases fit TRBD1. V trimming: 6 bases; J trimming: 3 bases; junction bases outside the gene matches: 9. The CDR3 is made up of 16 amino acids. Germline assignment: CDR1 LNHDA and CDR2 SQIVND (reference sequence). The CDR3 DNA sequence: TGTGCCAGTAGGACAGGGGACCGGGGGTACACCGGGGAGCTGTTTTTT. As protein: CASRTGDRGYTGELFF.

Points on this clone: Other DNA sequences in the same sample also yield this CDR3. This sequence joins TRBV7-9 and TRBJ2-5; D ambiguous. Trimming removed 5 bases from V and 2 bases from J, with 9 bases in between. The CDR3 is 13 amino acids. Germline V gives CDR1 SEHNR, CDR2 FQNEAQ (reference sequence). The CDR3 region has the DNA TGTGCCAGCAGCCCGACTGTACAAGAGACCCAGTACTTC. This encodes CASSPTVQETQYF. Combining the CDR3 with reference TRBV7-9 and TRBJ2-5 gives the whole variable domain DTGVSQNPRHKITKRGQNVTFRCDPISEHNRLYWYRQTLGQGPEFLTYFQNEAQLEKSRLLSDRFSAERPKGSFSTLEIQRTEQGDSAMYLCASSPTVQETQYFGPGTRLLVL.

The chain employs TRBV28 and TRBJ1-5; D is unclear. The CDR3 totals 15 residues. Germline CDR1 is MDHEN and CDR2 is SYDVKM. Trimming took off 7 bases at V and 2 bases at J, with 15 bases between the two ends. Here the CDR3 DNA reads TGTGCCAGCACCGAATCCCCCCAGGGCAATCAGCCCCAGCATTTT. Protein: CASTESPQGNQPQHF.

The gene calls are TRBV7-2 and TRBJ1-5, with 8 bases lining up with TRBD1. CDR1 and CDR2 from the germline V gene are SGHTA and FQGNSA. The CDR3 loop spans 15 amino acids. V was clipped by 5 bases and J by 5 bases; unmatched bases: 8. The chain's CDR3 is CASSQMTGAYQPQHF. CDR3 nucleotides: TGTGCCAGCAGCCAAATGACAGGGGCGTATCAGCCCCAGCATTTT.

The chain joins TRBV27 to TRBJ2-7, with TRBD2 matching over 7 bases. The junction had 12 bases not matched to a gene; V was cut back by 1 base and J by 6 bases. This CDR3 spans 16 amino acids. In germline, CDR1 is MNHEY, CDR2 SMNVEV (reference sequence). CDR3 residues: CASSLLGGGPAGEQYF. CDR3 in DNA: TGTGCCAGCAGTTTATTGGGGGGAGGGCCCGCTGGCGAGCAGTACTTC.

The rearrangement links TRBV2 to TRBJ2-2, with 11 bases aligning to TRBD2. Per the germline V gene, CDR1 is SNHLY and CDR2 is FYNNEI. CDR3 length equals 16 residues. Trimming cost V 8 bases and J 1 base; bases outside gene matches: 6. The DNA of the CDR3 is TGTGCCAGCCGCAGACTAGCGGGGCTGAACACCGGGGAGCTGTTTTTT. Amino acid sequence: CASRRLAGLNTGELFF.

The genes are TRBV2 and TRBJ2-7; the match to TRBD2 covers 13 bases. The junction had 15 bases not matched to a gene; V was cut back by 6 bases and J by 7 bases. Germline loops: CDR1 SNHLY, CDR2 FYNNEI. The CDR3 is 17 amino acids. The DNA for the CDR3 is TGTGCCAGCAGCGCCTGGACTAGCGGGGGCCTCACGGGAGAGCAGTACTTC. Its protein product is CASSAWTSGGLTGEQYF. The full variable domain, its missing parts supplied by reference TRBV2 and TRBJ2-7, is EPEVTQTPSHQVTQMGQEVILRCVPISNHLYFYWYRQILGQKVEFLVSFYNNEISEKSEIFDDQFSVERPDGSNFTLKIRSTKLEDSAMYFCASSAWTSGGLTGEQYFGPGTRLTVT.

As for this clone: Since the CDR3 does not end with the conserved phenylalanine or tryptophan, this likely comes from a read error. Because the CDR3's place on the DNA is in doubt, the DNA is left out and the CDR3 is given as listed by TCRdb. The rearrangement links TRBV25-1 to TRBJ2-7; TRBD1, the D gene given by the table, was not confirmed from the DNA. Per germline, CDR1 MGHDK and CDR2 SYGVNS. The CDR3 spans 10 residues, counting both ends. The chain's CDR3 is CASGTPQILS.

J is TRBJ1-1 and V is TRBV25-1; D is perhaps TRBD1 (5 bases). Trimming took 4 bases from V and 4 from J, leaving 16 bases between them. The CDR3 covers 15 residues. The germline V gene has CDR1 MGHDK and CDR2 SYGVNS. The CDR3, as DNA: TGTGCCAGCAGTGGCAGACGGGGGGGACCCACTGAAGCTTTCTTT. This codes for CASSGRRGGPTEAFF.

The chain joins TRBV10-1 to TRBJ2-1; 10 bases fit TRBD2. The CDR3 is made up of 15 amino acids. Looked up from germline, CDR1 is WNHNN and CDR2 is SYGVQD (reference sequence). With 2 bases clipped from V and 9 bases from J, the junction kept 7 bases outside the gene matches. This chain's CDR3 is CASSENLAGAPEQFF. CDR3 sequence (DNA): TGCGCCAGCAGTGAGAATCTAGCGGGAGCCCCTGAGCAGTTCTTC.

This sequence joins TRBV29-1 and TRBJ2-1, with D unclear. CDR3 length: 14 amino acids. Germline CDR1 reads SQVTM; CDR2 reads ANQGSEA. With 7 bases removed from V and 0 bases from J, the gap between germline ends came to 13 bases. DNA of the CDR3: TGCAGCGGTGGAAAACAGTACTCCTACAATGAGCAGTTCTTC. Encoded protein: CSGGKQYSYNEQFF.

This CDR3 is CASSVVPPGTGRSTQYF. Written as DNA, the CDR3 is TGTGCCAGCAGCGTCGTCCCACCGGGGACAGGGCGGTCGACCCAGTACTTC. The V call is TRBV5-8, the J call TRBJ2-5; 9 nucleotides match TRBD1. V trimming: 4 bases; J trimming: 7 bases; junction bases outside the gene matches: 17. This CDR3 comprises 17 residues. Per the germline V gene, CDR1 is SGHTS and CDR2 is YDEGEE.

The rearrangement uses TRBV3-1 (or the pseudogene TRBV3-2) and TRBJ2-7; 7 bases line up with TRBD2. The V gene's germline CDR1 is LGHDT and CDR2 YNNKEL (reference sequence). V dropped 1 base and J dropped 6; count of bases not matched to a gene: 6. This CDR3 has 14 residues. The DNA for the CDR3 is TGTGCCAGCAGCCAAGGACTAGCAGTAACCGAGCAGTACTTC. This codes for CASSQGLAVTEQYF.

The genes are TRBV9 and TRBJ2-3, with 7 bases aligning to TRBD2. Per germline, CDR1 SGDLS and CDR2 YYNGEE. Losses at the gene ends were 0 bases for V and 3 bases for J; bases not matched to a gene: 4. CDR3 length equals 15 residues. CDR3 amino acids: CASSVGGRETDTQYF. For the CDR3, the DNA is TGTGCCAGCAGCGTAGGTGGGAGGGAGACAGATACGCAGTATTTT.

J is TRBJ2-3 and V is TRBV29-1; the D is unclear. The CDR3 totals 11 residues. The ends were cut back, 8 bases at V and 2 bases at J, with 8 bases in the middle. From germline, CDR1 is SQVTM and CDR2 ANQGSEA. CDR3 sequence (DNA): TGCAGCATCCGAGACACAGATACGCAGTATTTT. Amino acids: CSIRDTDTQYF.

The chain links TRBV9 to TRBJ2-1; 8 bases agree with TRBD1. Per the germline V gene, CDR1 is SGDLS and CDR2 is YYNGEE. The CDR3 has 14 amino acids. Unmatched junction bases numbered 3, after V lost 0 bases and J lost 7 bases. DNA for the CDR3: TGTGCCAGCAGCGTAGGGCAGGGGGCAAATGAGCAGTTCTTC. It yields the protein CASSVGQGANEQFF.

This rearrangement joins TRBV19 to TRBJ1-5; D remains ambiguous. There are 17 residues in the CDR3. V lost 3 bases to trimming and J lost 2 bases, with 17 bases between them. CDR1 and CDR2 (germline): LNHDA, SQIVND (reference sequence). In DNA, the CDR3 is TGTGCCAGTAGTATTGGGGTCGGGGATGAGGGCAATCAGCCCCAGCATTTT. The encoded protein is CASSIGVGDEGNQPQHF.

This chain connects TRBV9 to TRBJ2-1; 10 positions match TRBD2. Looked up from germline, CDR1 is SGDLS and CDR2 is YYNGEE. The ends lost 3 bases at V and 8 bases at J; junction bases unmatched: 5. The CDR3 has 14 residues. CDR3 residues: CASSETSGFDEQFF. CDR3 nucleotides: TGTGCCAGCAGCGAGACTAGCGGGTTCGATGAGCAGTTCTTC.

This chain links TRBV12-3 or TRBV12-4 with TRBJ2-1; maybe TRBD2 (5 bases). The V end lost 7 bases, the J end lost 7 bases, and 11 bases lay between the germline ends. The CDR3 sequence is 12 residues long. In nucleotides, the CDR3 is TGTGCCAGCAAAGAGGGTACGAATGAGCAGTTCTTC. Translating gives CASKEGTNEQFF.

On this clone: Other DNA variants within this sample encode the same CDR3. The CDR3 loop is CASSRQGAGEQYF. CDR3 bases: TGTGCCAGCAGCCGTCAGGGGGCGGGCGAGCAGTACTTC. The rearrangement joins TRBV3-1 (or the pseudogene TRBV3-2) to TRBJ2-7; TRBD1 matches 8 bases. Losses at the gene ends were 4 bases for V and 6 bases for J; bases not matched to a gene: 5. Germline lookup yields CDR1 LGHDT and CDR2 YNNKEL (reference sequence). The CDR3 contains 13 residues.

The chain combines TRBV5-4 with TRBJ1-2, with a possible D match to TRBD1 (6 bases). The CDR3 is made up of 12 amino acids. V shed 2 bases and J shed 5 bases, with 7 bases lying between them. Germline CDR1 reads SGHNT; CDR2 reads YYREEE (reference sequence). This CDR3 is CASSFGQYGYTF. The CDR3 region has the DNA TGTGCCAGCAGCTTCGGACAGTATGGCTACACCTTC.